The sequence of this TCR beta chain was determined in a study of T cell responses to AZD1222 COVID-19 vaccine. Clones were read by immunoSEQ multiplex PCR, and TCRdb kept only the in-frame ones, dropping some. The table records 150,000 or so clones, 90% of them present only once. The material was peripheral blood, obtained on day 0 of AZD1222 vaccination. The source of this sequence is an adult in good health.

The CDR3, as DNA: TGTGCCAGCAGGGGACAGGGGTCTGGAAACACCATATATTTT. This codes for CASRGQGSGNTIYF. The chain has TRBV6-5 and TRBJ1-3; 10 nucleotides line up with TRBD1. Per the germline V gene, CDR1 is MNHEY and CDR2 is SVGAGI. There are 14 residues in the CDR3. V shed 6 bases, J shed 1 base, and the junction held 0 bases outside the gene matches.